This T cell receptor (beta chain) was sequenced for a study of a mutant IDH1 vaccine in newly diagnosed glioma. Study in general: Most had both radiotherapy and temozolomide beforehand; others had only one.

Method: immunoSEQ multiplex PCR; TCRdb's copy keeps in-frame clones and lacks some. There are about 54,000 clones in the sample; 80% occur only once, and roughly 6.2% lies in the top ten. Time point: week 23, last vaccination. Topical imiquimod accompanied each vaccine dose, which consisted of 300 ug of mutant IDH1 20-mer peptide. Germline CDR1 is SGHTA and CDR2 is FQGNSA. V gave up 2 bases and J gave up 3 bases, with 10 bases separating them. The CDR3 extends over 14 amino acids. As regards this clone: The antigen is not known.

The J gene is TRBJ1-2, the V gene TRBV7-2; tentative D call: TRBD1 (6 bases). The source is a man aged 35-49 years with glioma. The specimen was PBMCs, collected from a glioma patient whose treatment included an IDH1 peptide vaccine. Here the CDR3 reads CASSLYNRDYGYTF. CDR3 nucleotide sequence: TGTGCCAGCAGCTTATATAACAGGGACTATGGCTACACCTTC.